The source of this T cell receptor beta chain is a study of OX40 agonist ivuxolimab in advanced cancers. Individuals having autoimmune disease history or systemic immunosuppression were not enrolled. Here immunoSEQ multiplex PCR was the method, and the copy in TCRdb shows in-frame clones only, minus some. The sample has about 31,000 clones, around 90% seen once. The receptor was derived from an adult with an advanced solid tumor such as melanoma, head and neck, liver or kidney cancer. The material sequenced was CD4+ or CD8+ T cells sorted from blood, taken in a trial of the OX40 agonist ivuxolimab.

The CDR3 DNA is TGTGCCAGCAACCAAAATGGGAGGGGCACAGATACGCAGTATTTT. Encoded protein: CASNQNGRGTDTQYF. The chain carries TRBV9 and TRBJ2-3, with 7 bases that match TRBD2. Germline CDR1 SGDLS, CDR2 YYNGEE. This CDR3 has 15 residues. V was pared by 6 bases and J by 1 base, with 8 bases of the junction left unmatched.